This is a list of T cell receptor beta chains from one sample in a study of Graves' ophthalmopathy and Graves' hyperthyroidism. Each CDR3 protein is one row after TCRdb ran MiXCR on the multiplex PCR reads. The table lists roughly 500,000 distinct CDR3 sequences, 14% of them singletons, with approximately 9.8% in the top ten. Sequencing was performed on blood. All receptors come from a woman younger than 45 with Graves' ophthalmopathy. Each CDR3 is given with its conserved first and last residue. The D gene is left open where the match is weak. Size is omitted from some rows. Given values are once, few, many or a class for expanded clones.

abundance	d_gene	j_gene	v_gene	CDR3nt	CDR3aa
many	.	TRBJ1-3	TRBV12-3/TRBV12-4	TGTGCCAGCAGTTTGGAGTGGTGGCGACTTTCTGGAAACACCATATATTTT	CASSLEWWRLSGNTIYF
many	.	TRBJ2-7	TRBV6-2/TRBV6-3	TGTGCCAGCACCGATGGGACCTTGTCCAAGGTAACAGCGGGCGAGCAGTACTTC	CASTDGTLSKVTAGEQYF
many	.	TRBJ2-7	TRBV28	TGTGCCAGCAGTTTCACCGGCAGGACATCCTCCTACGAGCAGTACTTC	CASSFTGRTSSYEQYF
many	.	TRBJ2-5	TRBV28	TGTGCCAGCAGTTTCAGAGGAGGGGCACAAGAGACCCAGTACTTC	CASSFRGGAQETQYF
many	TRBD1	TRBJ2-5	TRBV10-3	TGTGCCATCAGTGAGTCGGGACAGGTGGGGAAAGAGACCCAGTACTTC	CAISESGQVGKETQYF
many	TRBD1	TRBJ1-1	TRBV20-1	TGCAGTGCTCGCACCCGGGACAGGGCGTTGGTCACTGAAGCTTTCTTT	CSARTRDRALVTEAFF
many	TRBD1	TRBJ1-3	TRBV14	TGTGCCAGCAGCTCACAGGGGATCTCTGGAAACACCATATATTTT	CASSSQGISGNTIYF
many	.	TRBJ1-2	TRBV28	TGTGCCAGCAGCCCCCGGGACGGAAACTATGGCTACACCTTC	CASSPRDGNYGYTF
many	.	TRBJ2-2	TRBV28	TGTGCCAGCATCGGACTGGGGGGATGGAACACCGGGGAGCTGTTTTTT	CASIGLGGWNTGELFF
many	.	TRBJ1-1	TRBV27	TGTGCCAGCAGTCCCGCTCCTCCAAGGGCCACTGAAGCTTTCTTT	CASSPAPPRATEAFF
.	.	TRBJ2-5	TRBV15	TGTGCCACCAGCACCCAGAGGGAGACCCAGTACTTC	CATSTQRETQYF
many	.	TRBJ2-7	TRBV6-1	TGTGCCAGCAGTCTCGGATCCGGGGGATACTACGAGCAGTACTTC	CASSLGSGGYYEQYF
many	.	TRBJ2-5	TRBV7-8	TGTGCCAGCAGCTTAGCGATCGGGACCCAAGAGACCCAGTACTTC	CASSLAIGTQETQYF
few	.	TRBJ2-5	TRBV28	TGTGCCAGCAGTCAGGGGCCCTCGGAGTACTTC	CASSQGPSEYF
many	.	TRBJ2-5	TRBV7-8	TGTGCCAGCAGCTTAGCCCGGCCCCCGAAAGAGACCCAGTACTTC	CASSLARPPKETQYF
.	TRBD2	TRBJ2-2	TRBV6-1	TGTGCCAGCAGCGGACTAGCGGGATCGAACATCGAGGAGCTGTTTTTT	CASSGLAGSNIEELFF
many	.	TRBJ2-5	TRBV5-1	TGCGCCAGCAGCCTAGGGGACCTAAAATTCCAAGAGACCCAGTACTTC	CASSLGDLKFQETQYF
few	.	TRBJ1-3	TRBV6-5	TGTGCCAGCAGTTCCCCAGGCCGGAGCTCTGGAAACACCATATATTTT	CASSSPGRSSGNTIYF
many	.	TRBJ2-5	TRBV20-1	TGCAGTGCTTACGGCCCGACTCAAGAGACCCAGTACTTC	CSAYGPTQETQYF
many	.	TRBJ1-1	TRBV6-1	TGTGCCAGCCTACCCGTCGGGTTCCGTGGCACTGAAGCTTTCTTT	CASLPVGFRGTEAFF
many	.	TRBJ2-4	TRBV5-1	TGCGCCAGCAGCTTCCAGGGAGTTAACATTCAGTACTTC	CASSFQGVNIQYF
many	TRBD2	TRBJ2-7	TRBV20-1	TGCAGTGCTAAACTAGCGGGCCTCTACGAGCAGTACTTC	CSAKLAGLYEQYF
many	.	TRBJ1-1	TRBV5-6	TGTGCCAGCAGTTGGACGGTAATGAACACTGAAGCTTTCTTT	CASSWTVMNTEAFF
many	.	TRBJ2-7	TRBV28	TGTGCCAGCAGTTTTCTTGGCACGTCGGCCGAGCAGTACTTC	CASSFLGTSAEQYF
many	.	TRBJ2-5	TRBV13	TGTGCCAGCAGCCACCGGACAGAAAATCAAGAGACCCAGTACTTC	CASSHRTENQETQYF
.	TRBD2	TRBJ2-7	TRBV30	TGTGCCTGGAGTGTAATATGGGGTAGCGGGGGCTCCTACGAGCAGTACTTC	CAWSVIWGSGGSYEQYF
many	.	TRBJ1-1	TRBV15	TGTGCCACCAGCGGCCCTGGAGAGTGGTCGGAAGCTTTCTTT	CATSGPGEWSEAFF
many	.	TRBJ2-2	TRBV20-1	TGCAGTGCCCCCGGGACGGCTACCACCGGGGAGCTGTTTTTT	CSAPGTATTGELFF
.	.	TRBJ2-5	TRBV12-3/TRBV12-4	TGTGCCACCAGTGACTCCGGACAGTTCGAGACCCAGTACTTC	CATSDSGQFETQYF
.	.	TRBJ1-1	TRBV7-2	TGTGCCAGCAGCTTAGGACGGGGGAGGACCACTGAAGCTTTCTTT	CASSLGRGRTTEAFF
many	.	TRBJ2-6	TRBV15	TGTGCCACCAGCAGGGATTCTGGGGCCAACGTCCTGACTTTC	CATSRDSGANVLTF
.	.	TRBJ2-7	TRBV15	TGTGCCACCAGCAGACGGGGGCCCGCATACGAGCAGTACTTC	CATSRRGPAYEQYF
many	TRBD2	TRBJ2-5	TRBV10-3	TGTGCCATCAGTGACGGTAGCGGGGACCCGGAGACCCAGTACTTC	CAISDGSGDPETQYF
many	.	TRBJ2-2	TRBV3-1	TGTGCCAGCAGCCAACAGACGGCCACCGGGGAGCTGTTTTTT	CASSQQTATGELFF
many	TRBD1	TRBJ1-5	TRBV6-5	TGTGCCAGCAGTTACTCAGTGGGACAGATCACCAATCAGCCCCAGCATTTT	CASSYSVGQITNQPQHF
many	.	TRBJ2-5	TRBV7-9	TGTGCCAGCAGCTTAGGGGGCACGATGCAAGAGACCCAGTACTTC	CASSLGGTMQETQYF